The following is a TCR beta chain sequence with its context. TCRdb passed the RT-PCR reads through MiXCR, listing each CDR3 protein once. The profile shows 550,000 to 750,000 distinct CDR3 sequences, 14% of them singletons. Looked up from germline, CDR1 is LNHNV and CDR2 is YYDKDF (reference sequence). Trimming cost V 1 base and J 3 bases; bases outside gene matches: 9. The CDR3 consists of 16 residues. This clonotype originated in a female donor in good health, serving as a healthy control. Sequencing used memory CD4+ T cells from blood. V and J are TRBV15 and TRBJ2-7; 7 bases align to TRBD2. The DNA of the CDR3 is TGTGCCACCAGCAGAGGCGGGAGAGGTCTTATCTACGAGCAGTACTTC. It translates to CATSRGGRGLIYEQYF.